The sequence of this TCR beta chain was determined in a study of cytomegalovirus exposure and HLA in healthy donors. The PCR ran on 60 Vbeta and 13 Jbeta primers. Using immunoSEQ multiplex PCR, the repertoire was profiled, and TCRdb retains in-frame clones only, with some absent. The table records 180,000 or so clones, more than 65% of them present only once. Trimming left V 2 bases short and J 4 bases short, with 8 bases between. The germline gives CDR1 MNHNS, CDR2 SASEGT. The CDR3 consists of 13 residues. Healthy individuals who donated bone marrow served as the donors. The gene calls are TRBV6-1 and TRBJ1-2, with D unclear. The TCR was taken from a female donor in good health and CMV-seronegative. Sequencing was carried out using PBMCs. CDR3 sequence (DNA): TGTGCCAGCAGTGAACCGAGGGTCTATGGCTACACCTTC. Translating it yields CASSEPRVYGYTF.